The following is a T cell receptor beta chain sequence with its context. This clone was seen a few times. Its antigen target is currently unknown. No base-level quality is on record; no much larger clone is a single base apart. The cysteine opens and the phenylalanine closes a CDR3 of 14 amino acids. CDR3 DNA is the only sequence kept; it has 42 bases, read in frame from the first base. This record comes from a study of cytomegalovirus exposure and HLA in healthy donors (dated by TCRdb to 2015 to 2018). Study-wide context: An earlier analysis of several hundred of the donors reported approximately 280 Gb of sequence data and roughly 120 million unique TCR beta sequences obtained from some 200 million T cells. The study profiled the T cell repertoires of more than 500 subjects by immunosequencing and related them to cytomegalovirus serostatus. In an earlier analysis of 587 of the donors, high-throughput TCR beta sequencing was used to judge whether each TCR beta V gene segment behaved as functional or pseudogenic. All discovery cohort repertoires had been generated on a single sequencing platform. The study aimed to test whether cataloging public T cell receptors could reveal signatures of past pathogen exposure. Donor age, sex, ethnicity and CMV serostatus were compiled together with the repertoire data. Because of strong linkage in the cohort, five DR-DQ haplotypes were treated as single units for association and clustering. A later genetic analysis took genome-wide SNP genotypes for about 55% of the 666 donors and used that subset as a discovery cohort. Rather than using new phenotypic data, the later analysis identified candidate immune exposures from TCR beta sequences and from how often those sequences occurred across donors. On average, roughly 240,000 unique TCR beta nucleotide sequences were sequenced per donor among a few hundred genotyped donors of the cohort, with approximately 18% of those sequences being non-productive. A separate validation cohort of about 110 different subjects was used in addition to the roughly 670-subject first cohort. The study combined high-throughput TCR immunosequencing, statistical association of individual TCRs with disease status, and machine learning to predict cytomegalovirus infection status. About 280 gigabases of sequencing data and around 80 million unique TCR sequences made up an early release that covered 640 HLA-typed donors. Of the roughly 400 genotyped donors, about 80% fell in the genetic ancestry cluster associated with self-reported Caucasian donors. Typing coverage varied by locus: about 620-630 donors for A, B, C, DRB1 and DQB1; more than 500 for DQA1; over 600 for DPA1; about 450 for DPB1. HLA typing covered class I and class II loci at four-digit resolution. A later analysis re-examined previously published TCR beta repertoires from 600 to 700 donors and added high-resolution HLA genotyping to investigate patterns of TCR occurrence. What the authors observed across the whole study: Specific HLA alleles were associated with 15,000 to 20,000 TCR beta sequences at a false discovery rate of 0.05 in a later analysis. Some 16 rarely observed V segments, including chromosome 9 orphons, were excluded from the earlier analysis of several hundred of the donors because counts were too low. According to a later analysis, parvovirus B19, influenza, CMV and Epstein-Barr virus appeared linked to several top co-occurrence clusters. In a later genetic analysis, fewer N-insertions in productive TCRs were reported among donors in an Asian-associated ancestry cluster than the roughly 700-donor mean. The authors suggested that the approach could potentially be extended to other disease states and immunological phenotypes. Compared with equally common non-associated chains, HLA-associated TCR beta chains in a later analysis were more clonally expanded and had lower generation probabilities. The presence/absence analyses assumed that sequencing depth was roughly uniform across donors, and that assumption may not be true. In this cohort, only TCR beta chains were sequenced, and detectable features were limited by the absence of alpha or paired-chain data. Most TCR sequences were seen in very few donors, while some public TCRs were found in many individuals. Because HLA typing was missing for some donors at each locus, association tests included only the typed subset. An earlier analysis of around 500 of the donors showed that most TCR beta V segments appeared in productive rearrangements either about 87% or about 30% of the time, which broadly matched IMGT annotations. In vitro tests confirmed that a few of the cytomegalovirus-associated TCR beta chains recognize cytomegalovirus antigens. A cluster of highly shared sequence variants was judged likely to be a technical artifact of the sequencing pipeline. A further reported finding was that TCR beta sequences accurately predicted the HLA-A and HLA-B alleles for most subjects in the first cohort. Linkage disequilibrium might explain the correlated functional status among segregating V segments, but an unknown experimental factor could not be ruled out. Cytomegalovirus status was reported to be diagnosed by the classifier with high specificity and sensitivity in both the original and validation cohorts. Immune exposure information for the cohort was limited to CMV serostatus. Strong co-occurrence of HLA alleles, especially DR and DQ, made assigning TCR associations to individual alleles difficult. In the study, around 150 TCR beta chains were listed as associated with cytomegalovirus. An association between a missense DCLRE1C variant and V-gene and J-gene trimming of TCR beta chains was found in a later genetic analysis and replicated in an independent cohort. In a later analysis, the rate of TCR association differed among HLA loci, with DRB1 alleles having the most associated TCRs and HLA-C alleles having the fewest. Most CMV-associated TCR beta chains appeared to be HLA-restricted in a later analysis, and the HLA associations seemed to be driven largely by CMV exposure. Because the 87-base-pair reads could not distinguish some IMGT-functional V segments, including TRBV6-2 and TRBV6-3, those segments were excluded.

The cohort comprised 666 healthy bone marrow donors. Cohort members were all nominally healthy when sampled, although unrecorded immune exposures were likely present. The donor tested CMV seronegative and was one of the 352 seronegative cohort members. Every donor gave a peripheral blood sample, and the peripheral blood mononuclear cells from that sample were used for TCR beta sequencing. The Qiagen DNeasy Blood Extraction Kit was used to extract genomic DNA from the blood cell samples. The library was produced with the immunoSEQ multiplex PCR assay. For the multiplex PCR, a mixture combining 60 forward primers for TCR Vbeta segments and 13 reverse primers for TCR Jbeta segments was used. The CDR3 region of rearranged TCR beta genes was amplified from genomic DNA with a multiplex PCR assay. The Illumina HiSeq System was used to sequence the amplified TCR beta libraries as 87-base-pair reads. The published analysis was carried out like this. In a later analysis, about 80 million unique TCR beta chains were counted across the 500 to 850 repertoires, and around 10 million of these chains were shared by at least two donors. Raw reads were error-corrected and collapsed into unique sequences with a nearest-neighbor algorithm that merged closely related sequences to remove PCR and sequencing errors. Alignment of CDR3 sequences to IMGT reference sequences was used to assign V, D and J gene segments. For a sequence to be retained, at least a six-nucleotide match to both a V gene segment and a J gene segment was required. A rearrangement counted as productive if the CDR3 had no stop codons and remained in frame with V and J, and every other rearrangement counted as non-productive. CDR3 was defined according to IMGT convention as the region running from the second conserved V-encoded cysteine to the conserved J-encoded phenylalanine. The earlier analysis of a few hundred of the donors excluded sequences that lacked an unambiguous match to a single V gene segment. In an earlier analysis of 587 of the donors, a V segment was called functional when productive rearrangements were above 56.7%, and segregating when the standard deviation between donors exceeded 5%. To diagnose cytomegalovirus status from the catalog of TCR beta chain sequences, a statistical classification framework was built. In a later analysis, TCR nucleotide sequences were compared against IMGT/GENE-DB human TR gene sequences so that V and J genes could be assigned. Using the TCRdist pipeline, a later analysis assigned CDR3 sequences along with most-parsimonious VDJ recombination scenarios. A later analysis defined each TCR beta chain by its CDR3 amino acid sequence plus V-gene family, and excluded reads lacking a unique V-gene family. As a way to deal with suspected cross-contamination and a sequencing artifact, a later analysis dropped 450 to 600 nucleotide sequences that were highly shared and had low generation probability. A later analysis calculated a clonal expansion index for each public chain from normalized within-repertoire ranks of inferred template counts. In a later analysis, generation probabilities were computed with a VDJ recombination model fitted to out-of-frame rearrangements, and the resulting probabilities were checked against IGoR. A later analysis scored TCR-TCR, TCR-HLA and TCR-CMV co-occurrence with hypergeometric tests, applying a repertoire-size bias correction to TCR pairs. A later analysis estimated false discovery rates by permuting HLA or CMV assignments 20 times. In a later analysis, co-occurring TCRs were grouped using DBSCAN, with TCRdist sequence similarity added in when clustering inside HLA-allele-positive subsets. For co-occurrence clustering, repertoires with fewer than 30,000 or more than 120,000 public chains were excluded, along with 4 to 6 repertoires with anomalous nucleotide sharing. TCRdb holds this immuneACCESS table with in-frame rearrangements only. Some clones are missing; in checked studies, unresolved V genes explain under half, and the rest has no known cause. The DNA was the basis for D and trimming; V, J and clone size are from that table. Counted in this sample were over 150,000 clones; around 80% of them appeared once. About 2% of the sample belongs to the ten largest clones.

This clonotype was sampled from a middle-aged man in good health and CMV-seronegative. Source material: PBMCs. Rearrangement joined TRBV12-2 to TRBJ2-1; the D call of TRBD1 is as the table states it, not checked on the DNA. TRBV12-2 is a pseudogene. The CDR3 corresponds to CASRLRDNHNEQFF. The DNA sequence is given as TGTGCAAGTCGCCTCCGGGACAACCACAATGAGCAGTTCTTC.